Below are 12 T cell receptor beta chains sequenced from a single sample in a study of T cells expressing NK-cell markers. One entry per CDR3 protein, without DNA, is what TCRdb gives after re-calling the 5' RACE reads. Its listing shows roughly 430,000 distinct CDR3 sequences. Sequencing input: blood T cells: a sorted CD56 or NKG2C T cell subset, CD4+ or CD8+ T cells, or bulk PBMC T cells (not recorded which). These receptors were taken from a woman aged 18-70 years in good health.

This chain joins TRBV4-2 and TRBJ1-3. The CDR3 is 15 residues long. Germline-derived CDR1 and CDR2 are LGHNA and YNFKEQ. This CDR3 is CASSQEGGSGNTIYF.

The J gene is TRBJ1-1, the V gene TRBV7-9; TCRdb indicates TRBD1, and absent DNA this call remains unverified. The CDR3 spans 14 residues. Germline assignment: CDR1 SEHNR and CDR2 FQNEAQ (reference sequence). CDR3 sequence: CASSPPTGVTEAFF.

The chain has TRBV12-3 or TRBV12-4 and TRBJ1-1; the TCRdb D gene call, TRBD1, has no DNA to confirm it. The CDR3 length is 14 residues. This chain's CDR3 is CASRSGPPNTEAFF.

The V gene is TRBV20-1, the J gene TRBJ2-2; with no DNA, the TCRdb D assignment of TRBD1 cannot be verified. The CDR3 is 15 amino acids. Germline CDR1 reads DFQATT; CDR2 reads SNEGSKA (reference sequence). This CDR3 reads CSASPGQRITGELFF.

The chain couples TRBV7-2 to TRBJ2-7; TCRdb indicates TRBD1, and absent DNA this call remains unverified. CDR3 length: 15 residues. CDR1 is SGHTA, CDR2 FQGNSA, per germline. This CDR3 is CASSSNQGPPYEQYF.

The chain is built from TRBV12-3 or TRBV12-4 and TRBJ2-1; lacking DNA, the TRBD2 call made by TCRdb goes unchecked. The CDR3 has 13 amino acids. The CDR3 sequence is CASSSILVPEQFF.

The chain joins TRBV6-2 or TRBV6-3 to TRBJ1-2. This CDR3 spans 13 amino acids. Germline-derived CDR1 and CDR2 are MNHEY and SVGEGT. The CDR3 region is CASGLLGDYGYTF.

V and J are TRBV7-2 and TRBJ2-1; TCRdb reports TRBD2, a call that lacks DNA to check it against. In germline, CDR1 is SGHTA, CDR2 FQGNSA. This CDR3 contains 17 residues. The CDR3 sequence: CASSSLGREGSYNEQFF.

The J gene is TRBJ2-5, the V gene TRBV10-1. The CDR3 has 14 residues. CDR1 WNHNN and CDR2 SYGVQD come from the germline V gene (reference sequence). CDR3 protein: CASSESGYQETQYF.

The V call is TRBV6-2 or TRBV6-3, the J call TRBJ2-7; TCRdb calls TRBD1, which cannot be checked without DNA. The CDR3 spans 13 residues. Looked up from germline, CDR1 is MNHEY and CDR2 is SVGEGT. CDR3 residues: CASGLRRTNEQYF.

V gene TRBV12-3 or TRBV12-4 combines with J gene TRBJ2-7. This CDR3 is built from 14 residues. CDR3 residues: CASSLAESSYEQYF.

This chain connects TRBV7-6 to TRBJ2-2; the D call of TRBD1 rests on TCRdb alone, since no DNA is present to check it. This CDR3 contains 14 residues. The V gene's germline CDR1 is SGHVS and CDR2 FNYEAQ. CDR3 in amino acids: CASSFDRRTGELFF.